This T cell receptor beta chain was recovered during a study of T cells in Graves' hyperthyroidism and ophthalmopathy. Researchers took RNA transcripts and amplified the TCR beta CDR3 regions from them. Using the HTBI primer set, a first-round RT-PCR was run on the TCR CDR3. TCRdb reprocessed the multiplex PCR reads via MiXCR and lists one record per CDR3 protein. The data contain some 510,000 distinct CDR3 sequences, more than 20% of them seen just once; the ten biggest clones take up about 30%. Per the germline V gene, CDR1 is SNHLY and CDR2 is FYNNEI. The ends were cut back, 5 bases at V and 5 bases at J, with 10 bases in the middle. This CDR3 is built from 13 residues. This clonotype was seen many times.

The receptor was isolated from a man between 18 and 29 years old with Graves' hyperthyroidism. The specimen sequenced was blood. The rearrangement uses TRBV2 and TRBJ1-5; D is uncertain. The CDR3 here is CASSIGLYQPQHF. CDR3 in DNA: TGTGCCAGCAGTATCGGGTTATATCAGCCCCAGCATTTT.